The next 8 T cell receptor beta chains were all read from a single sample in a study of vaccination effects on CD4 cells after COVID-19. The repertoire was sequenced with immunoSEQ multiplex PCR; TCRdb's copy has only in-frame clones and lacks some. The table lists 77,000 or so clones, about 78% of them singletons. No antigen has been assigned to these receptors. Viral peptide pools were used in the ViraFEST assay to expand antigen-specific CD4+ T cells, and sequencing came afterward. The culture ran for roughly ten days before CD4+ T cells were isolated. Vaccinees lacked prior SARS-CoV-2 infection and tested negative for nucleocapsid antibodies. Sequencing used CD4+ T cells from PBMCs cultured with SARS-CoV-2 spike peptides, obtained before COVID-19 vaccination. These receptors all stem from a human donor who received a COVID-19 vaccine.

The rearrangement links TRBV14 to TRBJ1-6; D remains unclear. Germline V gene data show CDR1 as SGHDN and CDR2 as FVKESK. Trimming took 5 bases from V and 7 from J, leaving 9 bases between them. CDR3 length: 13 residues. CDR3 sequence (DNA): TGTGCCAGCAGCTTGGACGGAAATTCACCCCTCCACTTT. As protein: CASSLDGNSPLHF.

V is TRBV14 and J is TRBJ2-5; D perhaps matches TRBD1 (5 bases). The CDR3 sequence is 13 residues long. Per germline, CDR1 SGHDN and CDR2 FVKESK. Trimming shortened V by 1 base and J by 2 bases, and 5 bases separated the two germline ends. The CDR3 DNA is TGTGCCAGCAGCCAAGGACAGCAAGAGACCCAGTACTTC. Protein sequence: CASSQGQQETQYF.

Written as DNA, the CDR3 is TGCGCCATCCTCTGGGACAGGGTGACGGGGGCCACCCCGATCTACGAGCAGTACGTC. Its translation: CAILWDRVTGATPIYEQYV. The genes are TRBV5-1 and TRBJ2-7, with TRBD1 matching over 9 bases. Trimming at V came to 9 bases and at J to 3 bases, leaving 25 bases not matched to a gene. The CDR3 loop spans 19 amino acids. The germline V gene encodes CDR1 SGHRS and CDR2 YFSETQ.

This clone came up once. The CDR3 DNA is TGTGCCAGCAGCCAAGATACTCGCGGGGGGTCCCTTCGAGAGACCCAGTACTTC. This codes for CASSQDTRGGSLRETQYF. The J gene is TRBJ2-5, the V gene TRBV4-2; 8 positions agree with TRBD2. This CDR3 contains 18 residues. V lost 0 bases, J lost 4 bases, and 13 bases stayed unmatched. Germline V gene data show CDR1 as LGHNA and CDR2 as YNFKEQ.

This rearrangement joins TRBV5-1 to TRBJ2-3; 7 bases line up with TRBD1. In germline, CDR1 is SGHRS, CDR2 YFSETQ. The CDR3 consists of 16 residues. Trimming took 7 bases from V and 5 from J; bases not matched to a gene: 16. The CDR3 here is CASSPSPQGVEDTQYF. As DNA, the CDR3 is TGCGCCAGCTCCCCCTCCCCCCAGGGGGTTGAAGATACGCAGTATTTT.

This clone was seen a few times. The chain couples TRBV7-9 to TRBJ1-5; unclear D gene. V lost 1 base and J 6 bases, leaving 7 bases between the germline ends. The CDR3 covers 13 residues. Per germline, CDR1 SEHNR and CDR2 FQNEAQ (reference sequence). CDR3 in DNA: TGTGCCAGCAGCTTAGAAAGCGGTCAGCCCCAGCATTTT. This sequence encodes CASSLESGQPQHF.

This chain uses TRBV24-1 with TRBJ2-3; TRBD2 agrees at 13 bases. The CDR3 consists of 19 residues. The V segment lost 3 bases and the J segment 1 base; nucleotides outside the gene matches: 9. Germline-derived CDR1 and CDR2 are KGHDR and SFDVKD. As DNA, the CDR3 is TGTGCCACCAGTGATCCCGGATGGACTAGCGGGGGCCGCACAGATACGCAGTATTTT. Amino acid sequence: CATSDPGWTSGGRTDTQYF.

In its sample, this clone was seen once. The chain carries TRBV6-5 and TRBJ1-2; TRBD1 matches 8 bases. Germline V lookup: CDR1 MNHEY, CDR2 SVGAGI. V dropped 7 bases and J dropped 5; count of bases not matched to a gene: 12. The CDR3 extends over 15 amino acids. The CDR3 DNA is TGTGCCAGCAACCAAGGACAGGGCGTGTGGTATGGCTACACCTTC. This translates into CASNQGQGVWYGYTF.